Included here is one TCR beta chain sequence, with context. Its target is not known. The protocol was immunoSEQ multiplex PCR, while the TCRdb copy is restricted to in-frame clones and leaves out a portion. Of approximately 15,000 clones in the sample, around 74% were seen once. The sample comes from a study of neoadjuvant anti-PD-1 for oral cavity cancer. Overall study context: Nivolumab at 3 mg/kg was mostly given biweekly, three to four doses, pre-surgery. Non-progressing patients received a fourth nivolumab dose near day 43, then surgery on days 50-56. Overall study results and limits: Higher pretreatment blood Treg/Th17 ratios correlated with higher pretreatment blood and lower post-treatment tumor TCRbeta clonality.

In germline, CDR1 is MNHEY, CDR2 SVGAGI. Trimming left V 7 bases short and J 2 bases short, with 11 bases between. This CDR3 contains 13 residues. Time point of the sample: after neoadjuvant nivolumab, at surgical resection. The receptor's source is a person between 40 and 79 years old with oral cavity squamous cell carcinoma. The chain couples TRBV6-5 to TRBJ1-1; D is ambiguous. The material sequenced was PBMCs, taken after nivolumab (anti-PD-1) treatment. CDR3 coding DNA: TGTGCCAGCAACCCGACACCAAACACTGAAGCTTTCTTT. This sequence encodes CASNPTPNTEAFF.